This is a list of T cell receptor beta chains from one sample in a study of T cell responses to AZD1222 COVID-19 vaccine. Assay: immunoSEQ multiplex PCR; the TCRdb copy retains only in-frame clones and omits some. Of 97,000 or so clones listed, roughly 90% are singletons. The material sequenced was peripheral blood, taken 28 days after the second AZD1222 dose. These receptors were obtained from an adult who received the AZD1222 COVID-19 vaccine. Each CDR3 is given with its conserved first and last residue. D genes are given only for firm matches. Clone size is stated in some rows and not others, as once, few, many or a class when expanded.

d_gene	v_gene	abundance	j_gene	CDR3nt	CDR3aa
NA	TRBV10-1	NA	TRBJ2-1	TGCGCCAGCAGTGAAGGCGGTTACAATGAGCAGTTCTTC	CASSEGGYNEQFF
TRBD2	TRBV5-1	once	TRBJ2-7	TGCGCCAGCAGCTTAGAGCGGGAAGTCAACGAGCAGTACTTC	CASSLEREVNEQYF
TRBD1	TRBV5-4	NA	TRBJ2-5	TGTGCCAGCAGCACCGGGACAGCCCAAGAGACCCAGTACTTC	CASSTGTAQETQYF
NA	TRBV5-8	NA	TRBJ2-6	TGTGCCAGCAGGCGACGCTCTGGGGCCAACGTCCTGACTTTC	CASRRRSGANVLTF
TRBD2	TRBV9	NA	TRBJ2-7	TGTGCCAGCAGCGTGGGACTAGGCTACGAGCAGTACTTC	CASSVGLGYEQYF
NA	TRBV15	NA	TRBJ2-5	TGTGCCACCAGCGGGGACCTCAGGGGAGGGAAGCAAGAGACCCAGTACTTC	CATSGDLRGGKQETQYF
NA	TRBV5-4	NA	TRBJ2-5	TGTGCCAGCAGCTTGGCCCCCTGGGGGAGGAACCAAGAGACCCAGTACTTC	CASSLAPWGRNQETQYF
TRBD2	TRBV2	NA	TRBJ2-3	TGTGCCAGCAGTCGACTAGCGAACACAGATACGCAGTATTTT	CASSRLANTDTQYF
TRBD2	TRBV2	NA	TRBJ2-7	TGTGCCAGCAGGTCGGGACTAGCGGGGAAAAGCGAGCAGTACTTC	CASRSGLAGKSEQYF
TRBD1	TRBV27	NA	TRBJ1-2	TGTGCCAGCAGTTTATCCTCCGGACAGGCCTATGGCTACACCTTC	CASSLSSGQAYGYTF
TRBD1	TRBV7-2	NA	TRBJ2-7	TGTGCCAGCAGCTTGACAGGGCGCGGCGAGCAGTACTTC	CASSLTGRGEQYF
NA	TRBV10-3	NA	TRBJ2-1	TGTGCCACCAGGGAGAGAGGACAGACGTACAATGAGCAGTTCTTC	CATRERGQTYNEQFF
TRBD1	TRBV7-9	NA	TRBJ1-1	TGTGCCAGCAGCTCCCGACAGGGGGGCACTGAAGCTTTCTTT	CASSSRQGGTEAFF
NA	TRBV15	NA	TRBJ2-3	TGTGCCACCCGCTTGGGCGGGAGCACAGATACGCAGTATTTT	CATRLGGSTDTQYF
TRBD2	TRBV19	NA	TRBJ2-2	TGTGCCAGTAGGCCGACGTCTAGCGGGGGTACCGGGGAGCTGTTTTTT	CASRPTSSGGTGELFF
TRBD1	TRBV10-3	NA	TRBJ1-6	TGTGCCATCAGTGAGAGGGGGACAGGGGGTAATTCACCCCTCCACTTT	CAISERGTGGNSPLHF
NA	TRBV7-2	NA	TRBJ2-1	TGTGCCAGCAGCTTAGCGCGGGGCTCCAACAATGAGCAGTTCTTC	CASSLARGSNNEQFF
TRBD1	TRBV4-1	NA	TRBJ1-2	TGCGCCAGCAGCCAAGATCTTGAACAGGGGGGCCCTAAGGGCTACACCTTC	CASSQDLEQGGPKGYTF
NA	TRBV19	NA	TRBJ1-5	TGTGCCAGTAGTAGGGGTAATCAGCCCCAGCATTTT	CASSRGNQPQHF
NA	TRBV3-1/TRBV3-2	NA	TRBJ2-5	TGTGCCAGCAGCCTGTACCATCCTTTCTCTGAGACCCAGTACTTC	CASSLYHPFSETQYF
NA	TRBV7-2	NA	TRBJ1-1	TGTGCCAGCAGCTTACCTCCGGGAGGCTTACTCTGGGGTGAAGCTTTCTTT	CASSLPPGGLLWGEAFF
TRBD2	TRBV5-6	NA	TRBJ2-2	TGTGCCAGCATACTAGCGGGAGTAAGCGGGGAGCTGTTTTTT	CASILAGVSGELFF
NA	TRBV9	NA	TRBJ1-4	TGTGCCAGCAGCGTAGGCACCCAGACCGCTGAAAAACTGTTTTTT	CASSVGTQTAEKLFF
TRBD1	TRBV23-1	NA	TRBJ1-6	TGCGCCAAAAAAGTCCCCGGGGATAATGGGACAGAGACTAGGATTCGTAGTAATTCACCCCTCCACTTT	CAKKVPGDNGTETRIRSNSPLHF
TRBD1	TRBV25-1	NA	TRBJ2-7	TGTGCCAGCAGTGGACAGGGATATAACGAGCAGTACTTC	CASSGQGYNEQYF
TRBD1	TRBV28	NA	TRBJ1-4	TGTGCCAGCAGTACAGGGGTAACTAATGAAAAACTGTTTTTT	CASSTGVTNEKLFF
NA	TRBV7-9	NA	TRBJ1-3	TGTGCCAGCTCATATCGCTCTGGAAACACCATATATTTT	CASSYRSGNTIYF
NA	TRBV18	NA	TRBJ1-2	TGTGCCAGCTCACCCGGGCAGAATAACTATGGCTACACCTTC	CASSPGQNNYGYTF
NA	TRBV6-1	many	TRBJ2-3	TGTGCCAGCAGTGAATCTGGAGATACGCAGTATTTT	CASSESGDTQYF
TRBD1	TRBV5-1	once	TRBJ2-2	TGCGCCAGCAGCCTTCTGGGACAGGGAGTCACCGGGGAGCTGTTTTTT	CASSLLGQGVTGELFF
TRBD1	TRBV6-5	once	TRBJ1-2	TGTGCCAGCAGCTTGGACAGGGACTATGGCTACACCTTC	CASSLDRDYGYTF
NA	TRBV6-6	NA	TRBJ2-7	TGTGCCAGCCGGGACCTGAGCTCCTACGAGCAGTACTTC	CASRDLSSYEQYF
TRBD2	TRBV28	NA	TRBJ2-1	TGTGCCAGCAGTCCACGGACTAGCCGTAACAATGAGCAGTTCTTC	CASSPRTSRNNEQFF
NA	TRBV5-1	NA	TRBJ2-6	TGCGCCAGCAGCTTGGGGGCACCGAGCTCTGGGGCCAACGTCCTGACTTTC	CASSLGAPSSGANVLTF
NA	TRBV16	NA	TRBJ2-1	TGTGCCAGCAGCCCCCTCCCCAATGAGCAGTTCTTC	CASSPLPNEQFF
TRBD1	TRBV10-3	NA	TRBJ1-2	TGTGCCATCAGTGAGGACAGGGGCTATGGCTACACCTTC	CAISEDRGYGYTF
TRBD1	TRBV28	NA	TRBJ2-1	TGTGCCAGCAGTTACCTTAACCGGGACAGGATCAATGAGCAGTTCTTC	CASSYLNRDRINEQFF
TRBD1	TRBV11-3	once	TRBJ1-1	TGTGCCAGCAGCTTAGCCGGGACAGACTCTGAAGCTTTCTTT	CASSLAGTDSEAFF
NA	TRBV27	NA	TRBJ2-1	TGTGCCAGCAGTTTATCCTTCTTTAGCTCCTACAATGAGCAGTTCTTC	CASSLSFFSSYNEQFF
NA	TRBV5-1	NA	TRBJ1-1	TGCGCCAGCAGTAATGGGGCGAACACTGAAGCTTTCTTT	CASSNGANTEAFF
TRBD2	TRBV6-5	NA	TRBJ2-7	TGTGCCAGCAGCCGTAGCGGGAGCTACGAGCAGTACTTC	CASSRSGSYEQYF
NA	TRBV7-8	NA	TRBJ2-3	TGTGCCAGCAGCCACCGCGTACAGGTCACAGATACGCAGTATTTT	CASSHRVQVTDTQYF
NA	TRBV28	NA	TRBJ2-1	TGTGCCAGTCAATCAGGGTCCTCCTACAATGAGCAGTTCTTC	CASQSGSSYNEQFF